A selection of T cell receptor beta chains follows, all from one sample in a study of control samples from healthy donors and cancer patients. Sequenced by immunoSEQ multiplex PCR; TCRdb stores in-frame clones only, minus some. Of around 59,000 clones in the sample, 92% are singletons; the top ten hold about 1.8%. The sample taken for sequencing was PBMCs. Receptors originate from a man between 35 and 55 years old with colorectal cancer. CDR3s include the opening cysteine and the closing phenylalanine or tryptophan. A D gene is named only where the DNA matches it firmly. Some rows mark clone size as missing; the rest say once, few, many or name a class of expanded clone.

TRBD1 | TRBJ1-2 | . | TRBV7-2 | CASSLASQGAAYGYTF | TGTGCCAGCAGCTTAGCGTCACAGGGGGCGGCCTATGGCTACACCTTC
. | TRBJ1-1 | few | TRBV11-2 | CASSLVVGTSSEAFF | TGTGCCAGCAGCTTAGTAGTCGGGACGTCGTCTGAAGCTTTCTTT
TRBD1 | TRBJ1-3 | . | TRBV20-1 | CSASTGDGNTIYF | TGCAGTGCTAGTACAGGGGATGGAAACACCATATATTTT
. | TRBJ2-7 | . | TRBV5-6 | CASSTDFYEQYF | TGTGCCAGCAGCACCGACTTCTACGAGCAGTACTTC
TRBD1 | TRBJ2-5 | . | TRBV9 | CASSEGTGVETQYF | TGTGCCAGCAGCGAGGGGACAGGGGTAGAGACCCAGTACTTC
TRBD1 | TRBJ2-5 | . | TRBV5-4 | CASSFWTGGRETQYF | TGTGCCAGCAGCTTTTGGACAGGGGGGCGGGAGACCCAGTACTTC
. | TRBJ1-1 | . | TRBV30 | CAWNYGSRIDTEAFF | TGTGCCTGGAATTATGGCAGCCGAATAGACACTGAAGCTTTCTTT
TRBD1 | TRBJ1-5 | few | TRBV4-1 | CASSHFGQGRDQPQHF | TGCGCCAGCAGCCACTTCGGACAGGGGAGGGATCAGCCCCAGCATTTT
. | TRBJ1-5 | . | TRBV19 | CASSIEGVGGQPQHF | TGTGCCAGTAGTATCGAGGGGGTCGGCGGTCAGCCCCAGCATTTT
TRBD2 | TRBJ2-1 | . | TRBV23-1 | CASSQRVAGGNEQFF | TGCGCCAGCAGTCAAAGGGTAGCGGGGGGCAATGAGCAGTTCTTC
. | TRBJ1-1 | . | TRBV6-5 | CASSYSTENTEAFF | TGTGCCAGCAGTTACTCGACAGAGAACACTGAAGCTTTCTTT
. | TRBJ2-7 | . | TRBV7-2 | CASSLGSAVGPYEQYF | TGTGCCAGCAGCTTAGGGTCCGCCGTGGGGCCCTACGAGCAGTACTTC
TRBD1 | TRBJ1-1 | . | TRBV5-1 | CASSQTGGTEAFF | TGCGCCAGCAGCCAGACAGGGGGCACTGAAGCTTTCTTT
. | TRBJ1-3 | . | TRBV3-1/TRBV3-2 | CASRGGNTIYF | TGTGCCAGCAGGGGAGGAAACACCATATATTTT
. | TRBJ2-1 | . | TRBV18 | CASSPPSAYNEQFF | TGTGCCAGCTCACCACCGTCGGCTTACAATGAGCAGTTCTTC
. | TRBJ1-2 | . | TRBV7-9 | CASSLARGESHGYTF | TGTGCCAGCAGCTTAGCGCGTGGGGAATCTCACGGCTACACCTTC
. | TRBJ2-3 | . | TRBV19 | CASSIDLRRGTQYF | TGTGCCAGTAGTATAGATCTGAGGCGGGGTACGCAGTATTTT
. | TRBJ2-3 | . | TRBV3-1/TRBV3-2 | CASSPPRTDTQYF | TGTGCCAGCAGCCCTCCCCGCACAGATACGCAGTATTTT
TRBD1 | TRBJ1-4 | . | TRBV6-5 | CASSTGTGYEKLFF | TGTGCCAGCAGTACCGGGACAGGTTATGAAAAACTGTTTTTT
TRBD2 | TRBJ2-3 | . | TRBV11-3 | CASSLKRGGTDTQYF | TGTGCCAGCAGCCTGAAACGGGGGGGTACAGATACGCAGTATTTT
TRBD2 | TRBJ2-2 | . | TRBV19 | CASSMTSGVGTGELFF | TGTGCCAGTAGCATGACTAGCGGGGTTGGGACGGGGGAGCTGTTTTTT
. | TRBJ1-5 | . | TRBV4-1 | CASAVGSGQPQHF | TGCGCCAGCGCGGTGGGGTCAGGGCAGCCCCAGCATTTT
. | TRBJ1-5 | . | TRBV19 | CASSSYDRTNQPQHF | TGTGCCAGTAGTTCCTACGACAGAACCAATCAGCCCCAGCATTTT
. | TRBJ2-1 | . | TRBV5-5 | CASSLEQGGSNEQFF | TGTGCCAGCAGCTTGGAACAGGGGGGGTCCAATGAGCAGTTCTTC
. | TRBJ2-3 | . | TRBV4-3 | CASSQGRDTNTDTQYF | TGCGCCAGCAGCCAGGGCCGGGACACAAATACAGATACGCAGTATTTT
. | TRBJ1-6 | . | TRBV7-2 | CASSLQRQTNSPLHF | TGTGCCAGCAGCTTACAACGGCAGACTAATTCACCCCTCCACTTT
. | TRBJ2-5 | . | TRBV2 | CASIRGAQETQYF | TGTGCCAGCATTCGGGGGGCCCAAGAGACCCAGTACTTC
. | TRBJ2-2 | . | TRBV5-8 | CASSWGTVNAGELFF | TGTGCCAGCAGCTGGGGGACGGTGAACGCCGGGGAGCTGTTTTTT
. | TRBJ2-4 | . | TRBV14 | CASSQFGVDIQYF | TGTGCCAGCAGCCAATTTGGTGTTGACATTCAGTACTTC
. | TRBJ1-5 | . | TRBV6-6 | CASSYSQGVQPQHF | TGTGCCAGCAGTTACTCACAAGGGGTTCAGCCCCAGCATTTT
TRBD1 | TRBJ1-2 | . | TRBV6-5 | CASSLGQGGGYTF | TGTGCCAGCAGCCTAGGACAGGGCGGTGGCTACACCTTC
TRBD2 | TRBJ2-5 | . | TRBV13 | CASSLVGLAGAEETQYF | TGTGCCAGCAGCTTAGTCGGGCTAGCGGGGGCCGAAGAGACCCAGTACTTC
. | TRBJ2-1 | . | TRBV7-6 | CASSLAWDLKSSRNYNEQFF | TGTGCCAGCAGCTTAGCCTGGGACTTAAAGTCCTCGAGGAACTACAATGAGCAGTTCTTC
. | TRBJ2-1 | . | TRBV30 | CAWSRSPQSSYNEQFF | TGTGCCTGGAGTAGGAGTCCCCAGAGCTCCTACAATGAGCAGTTCTTC
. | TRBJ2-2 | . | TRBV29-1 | CSVWIGGVTGELFF | TGCAGCGTGTGGATTGGCGGGGTCACCGGGGAGCTGTTTTTT
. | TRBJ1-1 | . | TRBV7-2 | CASSLGPSGAAFF | TGTGCCAGCAGCTTAGGTCCCTCGGGAGCAGCTTTCTTT
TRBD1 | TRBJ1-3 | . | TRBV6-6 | CASSWNRGDSGNTIYF | TGTGCCAGCAGCTGGAACAGGGGCGACTCTGGAAACACCATATATTTT
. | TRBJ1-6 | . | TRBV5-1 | CASSLMGDGSPLHF | TGCGCCAGCAGCTTGATGGGGGATGGATCACCCCTCCACTTT
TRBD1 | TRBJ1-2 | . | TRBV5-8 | CASNLELQGTTRPLNYGYTF | TGTGCCAGCAACCTCGAGTTACAGGGGACTACACGACCACTTAACTATGGCTACACCTTC
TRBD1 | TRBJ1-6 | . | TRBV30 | CAWSAAGQGDNSPLHF | TGTGCCTGGAGTGCCGCAGGACAGGGGGATAATTCACCCCTCCACTTT
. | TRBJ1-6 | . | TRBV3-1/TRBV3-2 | CASSQLGVSYNSPLHF | TGTGCCAGCAGCCAACTCGGGGTATCCTATAATTCACCCCTCCACTTT
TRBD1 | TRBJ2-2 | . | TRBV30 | CACPGSRQGVPGELFF | TGTGCCTGTCCTGGGTCGAGACAGGGGGTTCCCGGGGAGCTGTTTTTT
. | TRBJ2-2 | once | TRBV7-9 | CASSSTGNTGELFF | TGTGCCAGCAGCTCCACGGGCAACACCGGGGAGCTGTTTTTT
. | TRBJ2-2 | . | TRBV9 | CASSVGGTGELFF | TGTGCCAGCAGCGTAGGGGGAACCGGGGAGCTGTTTTTT
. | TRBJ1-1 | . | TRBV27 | CASSFVQGHTEAFF | TGTGCCAGCAGTTTTGTTCAGGGTCACACTGAAGCTTTCTTT
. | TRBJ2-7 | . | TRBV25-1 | CASSPMGGNEQYF | TGTGCCAGCAGTCCCATGGGGGGTAACGAGCAGTACTTC
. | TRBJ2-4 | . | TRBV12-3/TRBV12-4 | CASSIRVVGIQYF | TGTGCCAGCAGTATCAGGGTAGTTGGCATTCAGTACTTC
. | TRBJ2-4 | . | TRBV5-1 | CASSLEGYAIQYF | TGCGCCAGCAGCTTGGAGGGTTACGCCATTCAGTACTTC
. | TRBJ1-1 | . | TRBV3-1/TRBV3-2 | CASSPRENTEAFF | TGTGCCAGCAGCCCTCGAGAGAACACTGAAGCTTTCTTT
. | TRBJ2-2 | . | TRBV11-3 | CASSLGGVAGELFF | TGTGCCAGCAGCTTAGGCGGGGTGGCCGGGGAGCTGTTTTTT
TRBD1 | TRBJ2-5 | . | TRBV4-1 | CASSHNTGTVSETQYF | TGCGCCAGCAGCCACAACACCGGGACAGTCTCAGAGACCCAGTACTTC
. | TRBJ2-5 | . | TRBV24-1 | CATSDARTLETQYF | TGTGCCACCAGTGATGCGCGGACGCTTGAGACCCAGTACTTC
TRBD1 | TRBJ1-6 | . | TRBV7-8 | CASSFILGQSGSPLHF | TGTGCCAGCAGCTTTATCCTGGGACAGAGCGGTTCACCCCTCCACTTT
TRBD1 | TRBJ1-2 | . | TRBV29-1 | CSGTGESNYGYTF | TGCAGCGGGACAGGGGAGAGCAACTATGGCTACACCTTC
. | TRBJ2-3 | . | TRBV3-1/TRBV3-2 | CASSQGKDTQYF | TGTGCCAGCAGTCAAGGGAAGGATACGCAGTATTTT
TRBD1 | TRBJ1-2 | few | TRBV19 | CASSIGTGRLAVGYTF | TGTGCCAGTAGTATCGGGACAGGGAGACTTGCTGTTGGCTACACCTTC
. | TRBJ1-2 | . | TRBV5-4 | CASSLEVGEAPNYGYTF | TGTGCCAGCAGCTTGGAGGTAGGGGAGGCCCCTAACTATGGCTACACCTTC